The 20 T cell receptor beta chains listed next were all sequenced from one sample in a study of CD8 T cells in Susac syndrome. Random hexamers primed reverse transcription of roughly 0.5 to 1 ug RNA. TCRdb recomputed calls from the immunoSEQ multiplex PCR reads with MiXCR, one row per CDR3 protein. The data show about 83,000 distinct CDR3 sequences, around 96% seen once. The sample consisted of CD8+ T cells from PBMCs. The receptors were gathered from a human donor with Susac syndrome.

The chain links TRBV3-1 to TRBJ2-7; D is uncertain. From germline, CDR1 is LGHDT and CDR2 YNNKEL (reference sequence). The CDR3 totals 12 residues. The V end was cut by 0 bases, the J end by 4 bases, with 4 bases between. The CDR3 loop reads CASSQDAYEQYF. DNA for the CDR3: TGTGCCAGCAGCCAAGATGCATACGAGCAGTACTTC.

The rearrangement joins TRBV2 to TRBJ2-5; D uncertain. CDR3 length: 10 residues. Trimming took off 7 bases at V and 5 bases at J, with 5 bases between the two ends. Looked up from germline, CDR1 is SNHLY and CDR2 is FYNNEI. CDR3 protein: CASMRETQYF. In nucleotides, the CDR3 is TGTGCCAGCATGAGGGAGACCCAGTACTTC.

This clonotype appeared a few times. The V gene is TRBV13, the J gene TRBJ2-1; no reliable D call. CDR3 length: 11 amino acids. Per the germline V gene, CDR1 is PRHDT and CDR2 is FYEKMQ (reference sequence). Trimming cost V 5 bases and J 2 bases, with 1 base left between them. This CDR3 is CASSPYNEQFF. CDR3 coding DNA: TGTGCCAGCAGCCCCTACAATGAGCAGTTCTTC.

V and J are TRBV7-8 and TRBJ2-5; 10 bases are a match to TRBD1. Looked up from germline, CDR1 is SGHVS and CDR2 is FQNEAQ. The CDR3 consists of 18 residues. The junction had 9 bases not matched to a gene; V was cut back by 1 base and J by 1 base. The CDR3 DNA follows: TGTGCCAGCAGCTTAGGGAGGGCCGGGACAGGGGTCCAAGAGACCCAGTACTTC. It translates to CASSLGRAGTGVQETQYF.

This chain links TRBV28 with TRBJ2-1; D is possibly TRBD1 or TRBD2 (6 bases each). CDR1 and CDR2 from the germline V gene are MDHEN and SYDVKM. The CDR3 covers 17 residues. Trimming took off 4 bases at V and 7 bases at J, with 23 bases between the two ends. The CDR3 DNA reads as TGTGCCAGCAGTTACCCCTTGAGGGGGGTCCTGGGGAATGAGCAGTTCTTC. Its protein product is CASSYPLRGVLGNEQFF.

The CDR3 sequence: CASRGEGFYNEQFF. CDR3 bases: TGTGCCAGTAGGGGGGAGGGGTTCTACAATGAGCAGTTCTTC. The rearrangement links TRBV19 to TRBJ2-1, with 7 bases fitting TRBD2. The length of the CDR3 is 14 residues. The V gene end was trimmed by 6 bases and the J gene end by 3 bases; junction bases not matched to a gene: 5. Germline values: CDR1 LNHDA, CDR2 SQIVND (reference sequence). Full variable domain (remainder filled in from reference TRBV19 and TRBJ2-1): DGGITQSPKYLFRKEGQNVTLSCEQNLNHDAMYWYRQDPGQGLRLIYYSQIVNDFQKGDIAEGYSVSREKKESFPLTVTSAQKNPTAFYLCASRGEGFYNEQFFGPGTRLTVL.

The chain employs TRBV14 and TRBJ1-2; TRBD1 is a possible D gene (6 bases). The length of the CDR3 is 14 residues. Trimming removed 0 bases at V and 8 bases at J, with 13 bases between. Germline CDR1 reads SGHDN; CDR2 reads FVKESK. CDR3 bases: TGTGCCAGCAGCCAAGATGCAGGGGATAAAGGCTACACCTTC. Its translation is CASSQDAGDKGYTF.

The rearrangement joins TRBV6-2 or TRBV6-3 to TRBJ2-1; D may be TRBD1 (5 bases). The CDR3 sequence is 11 residues long. V was trimmed by 10 bases and J by 9 bases, leaving 13 bases between them. Looked up from germline, CDR1 is MNHEY and CDR2 is SVGEGT. Written as DNA, the CDR3 is TGTGCCATTCAGGCAGGGATTGAGCAGTTCTTC. It codes for CAIQAGIEQFF.

Worth noting for this clonotype: At one end, the junction sequence differs from germline, possibly due to a read error. V is TRBV7-7 and J is TRBJ2-5; D may be TRBD2 (5 bases). This CDR3 is 14 amino acids long. CDR1 SSHAT and CDR2 FNYEAQ come from the germline V gene (reference sequence). CDR3 bases: TGTGCTAGCAGCCCCGAGCGAGGGTCAGAGACCCAGTACTTC. Protein sequence: CASSPERGSETQYF. The whole variable domain, remainder taken from reference TRBV7-7 and TRBJ2-5, is GAGVSQSPRYKVTKRGQDVTLRCDPISSHATLYWYQQALGQGPEFLTYFNYEAQPDKSGLPSDRFSAERPEGSISTLTIQRTEQRDSAMYRCASSPERGSETQYFGPGTRLLVL.

DNA of the CDR3: TGCAGTGCTAGACCTATTGACGGGTACCAAGAGACCCAGTACTTC. Its protein product is CSARPIDGYQETQYF. The chain has TRBV20-1 and TRBJ2-5; D gene uncertain. Trimming removed 2 bases at V and 0 bases at J, with 13 bases between. There are 15 residues in the CDR3. The germline V gene encodes CDR1 DFQATT and CDR2 SNEGSKA (reference sequence).

The chain couples TRBV15 to TRBJ1-2, with no clear D. This CDR3 comprises 12 residues. Trimming took off 0 bases at V and 9 bases at J, with 8 bases between the two ends. CDR1 is LNHNV, CDR2 YYDKDF, per germline (reference sequence). CDR3 nucleotides: TGTGCCACCAGCAGAGATAGAGGGAGCTACACCTTC. It is translated as CATSRDRGSYTF.

The chain joins TRBV20-1 to TRBJ2-2; D may be TRBD2 (6 bases). The germline V gene encodes CDR1 DFQATT and CDR2 SNEGSKA (reference sequence). Trimming cost V 0 bases and J 6 bases, with 20 bases left between them. CDR3 length equals 17 residues. The CDR3 coding sequence is TGCAGTGCTAGAGATGGTTTGGGGGGAGGACTCGCCGGGGAGCTGTTTTTT. Its protein is CSARDGLGGGLAGELFF.

The chain carries TRBV20-1 and TRBJ2-7; D is ambiguous. In germline, CDR1 is DFQATT, CDR2 SNEGSKA (reference sequence). The V end lost 0 bases, the J end lost 0 bases, and 6 bases lay between the germline ends. The CDR3 is 13 amino acids. As DNA, the CDR3 is TGCAGTGCTAGAGACACGAGCTCCTACGAGCAGTACTTC. Translation: CSARDTSSYEQYF.

J is TRBJ2-7 and V is TRBV14, with 9 bases identical to TRBD2. Germline CDR1 reads SGHDN; CDR2 reads FVKESK. V lost 2 bases and J lost 0; bases outside the gene matches: 5. The CDR3 is made up of 16 amino acids. CDR3 in DNA: TGTGCCAGCAGCCAAAATCCGGGACTAGCCTCCTACGAGCAGTACGTC. As protein: CASSQNPGLASYEQYV.

This clonotype appeared a few times. This chain uses TRBV4-1 with TRBJ1-1; D call uncertain. The V end lost 1 base, the J end lost 4 bases, and 7 bases lay between the germline ends. This CDR3 comprises 13 residues. Germline V gives CDR1 MGHRA, CDR2 YSYEKL. In nucleotides, the CDR3 is TGCGCCAGCAGCCAAGTTGAGGGCACTGAAGCTTTCTTT. Its protein product is CASSQVEGTEAFF.

The chain joins TRBV15 to TRBJ1-1; D might be TRBD1 (5 bases). This CDR3 contains 15 residues. Germline CDR1 reads LNHNV; CDR2 reads YYDKDF (reference sequence). The germline V and J ends were trimmed by 0 bases and 5 bases, with 13 bases remaining between them. CDR3 sequence: CATSREVGGVTEAFF. The DNA for the CDR3 is TGTGCCACCAGCAGAGAGGTTGGGGGTGTGACTGAAGCTTTCTTT. Together with reference TRBV15 and TRBJ1-1, the CDR3 gives the full variable domain: DAMVIQNPRYQVTQFGKPVTLSCSQTLNHNVMYWYQQKSSQAPKLLFHYYDKDFNNEADTPDNFQSRRPNTSFCFLDIRSPGLGDTAMYLCATSREVGGVTEAFFGQGTRLTVV.

The chain uses TRBV9 and TRBJ2-6; a possible D gene is TRBD1 (7 bases). Trimming took 3 bases from V and 6 from J, leaving 16 bases between them. The CDR3 has 16 amino acids. CDR1 is SGDLS and CDR2 is YYNGEE in the germline V gene. CDR3 DNA sequence: TGTGCCAGCAGCGCCCCAGGGGGGTGGTTGGCCAACGTCCTGACTTTC. Protein: CASSAPGGWLANVLTF.

V usage is TRBV29-1 and J usage is TRBJ2-3; D unresolved. V was clipped by 4 bases and J by 5 bases, with 10 bases between them. The V gene's germline CDR1 is SQVTM and CDR2 ANQGSEA. This CDR3 contains 12 residues. CDR3 coding DNA: TGCAGCGTTGCAGTAGGCCTAGATACGCAGTATTTT. It codes for CSVAVGLDTQYF.

J is TRBJ2-5 and V is TRBV30, with 9 bases matching TRBD2. V was clipped by 3 bases and J by 10 bases; unmatched bases: 18. Germline V gene sequence: CDR1 GTSNPN, CDR2 SVGIG (reference sequence). This CDR3 region has 16 residues. CDR3: CAWSVAHPSGVLGQYF. Here the CDR3 DNA reads TGTGCCTGGAGCGTCGCACATCCTAGCGGGGTGCTAGGCCAGTACTTC.

The chain has TRBV7-9 and TRBJ2-5, with a possible D match to TRBD1 (6 bases). CDR3 length: 15 residues. Trimming cost V 1 base and J 5 bases, with 14 bases left between them. CDR1 is SEHNR and CDR2 is FQNEAQ in the germline V gene (reference sequence). The CDR3 nucleotides are TGTGCCAGCAGCTTAGGACAGGAAAGGAAGGAGACCCAGTACTTC. This gives the protein CASSLGQERKETQYF.